This entry lists 13 T cell receptor beta chains sequenced from one sample in a study of post-analysis software for immune sequencing data (dated by TCRdb to between 2014 and 2016). The study at large found these results: Patients showed significantly higher frequencies than controls for a handful of TRBV segments, among them TRBV5-6, TRBV5-1 and TRBV20-1.

Receptors were amplified or captured by PCR. The sample was run on an Illumina HiSeq 2500. To reduce PCR and sequencing biases, unique molecular identifiers were incorporated into the TCR beta cDNA libraries. TCRdb handled the public reads itself, with Q25 trimming in fastp and clone calling in MiXCR, and kept productive beta chains. Each entry merges the rows of one CDR3 protein and shows their most common DNA and genes. In this sample the table shows fewer than 850,000 distinct CDR3 sequences, roughly 27% of which occur a single time. The ten biggest clones cover 0.55% to 0.65% of the sample. For these receptors, no antigen is known. The specimen was blood. The receptors shown here come from a girl between 5 and 17 years old with multiple sclerosis.

CDR3 region: CSVPGPFYEQYF. CDR3 coding DNA: TGCAGCGTCCCCGGCCCCTTCTACGAGCAGTACTTC. V is TRBV29-1 and J is TRBJ2-7; D unresolved. Germline CDR1 reads SQVTM; CDR2 reads ANQGSEA. V shed 6 bases and J shed 3 bases, with 12 bases lying between them. The CDR3 contains 12 residues.

This clonotype was seen repeatedly, ten times or more. This rearrangement joins TRBV29-1 to TRBJ2-4; D possibly corresponds to TRBD2 (6 bases). V gave up 2 bases and J gave up 3 bases, with 11 bases separating them. Germline V lookup: CDR1 SQVTM, CDR2 ANQGSEA. The CDR3 contains 14 residues. The CDR3 loop is CSVETPGLKNIQYF. For the CDR3, the DNA is TGCAGCGTTGAAACTCCGGGACTCAAAAACATTCAGTACTTC.

This clonotype turned up a few times. V usage is TRBV11-2 and J usage is TRBJ2-3; TRBD2 is a possible D gene (6 bases). V lost 5 bases, J lost 5 bases, and 17 bases lay in between. The CDR3 has 15 residues. The germline V gene has CDR1 SGHAT and CDR2 FQNNGV. The CDR3 reads CASSPPGRLGDTQYF. Written as DNA, the CDR3 is TGTGCCAGCAGCCCCCCGGGGAGACTAGGAGATACGCAGTATTTT.

This chain uses TRBV3-1 with TRBJ1-2, with 9 nucleotides matching TRBD1. CDR1 and CDR2 (germline): LGHDT, YNNKEL (reference sequence). The CDR3 spans 14 residues. J was trimmed by 8 bases and V by 1 base; bases with no gene match: 5. The CDR3 DNA follows: TGTGCCAGCAGCCAAGGACAGGGGGGACGGGGCTACACCTTC. Its protein product is CASSQGQGGRGYTF. The entire variable domain, with the rest obtained from reference TRBV3-1 and TRBJ1-2, is as follows: DTAVSQTPKYLVTQMGNDKSIKCEQNLGHDTMYWYKQDSKKFLKIMFSYNNKELIINETVPNRFSPKSPDKAHLNLHINSLELGDSAVYFCASSQGQGGRGYTFGSGTRLTVV.

This chain uses TRBV5-1 with TRBJ2-7, with D possibly TRBD1 on 6 matching bases. V lost 3 bases, J lost 3 bases, and 16 bases lay in between. The CDR3 spans 15 residues. Looked up from germline, CDR1 is SGHRS and CDR2 is YFSETQ. The DNA for the CDR3 is TGCGCCAGCAGCTACGGGACACTGGTGGACTACGAGCAGTACTTC. Protein product: CASSYGTLVDYEQYF. Full variable domain (missing parts from reference TRBV5-1 and TRBJ2-7): KAGVTQTPRYLIKTRGQQVTLSCSPISGHRSVSWYQQTPGQGLQFLFEYFSETQRNKGNFPGRFSGRQFSNSRSEMNVSTLELGDSALYLCASSYGTLVDYEQYFGPGTRLTVT.

The chain joins TRBV11-2 to TRBJ1-4; 8 bases match TRBD1. The germline V gene has CDR1 SGHAT and CDR2 FQNNGV. The CDR3 has 15 residues. The V segment lost 5 bases and the J segment 8 bases; nucleotides outside the gene matches: 10. CDR3 DNA: TGTGCCAGCAGCCCCCGGGACAGGCGAGGGGAAAAACTGTTTTTT. Translated: CASSPRDRRGEKLFF.

This clonotype was counted between two and nine times. The rearrangement links TRBV29-1 to TRBJ2-5, with D perhaps matching TRBD2 (5 bases). V was cut by 7 bases and J by 4 bases, with 16 bases left in between. The CDR3 runs 13 residues. The germline V gene has CDR1 SQVTM and CDR2 ANQGSEA. CDR3 DNA sequence: TGCAGCGCTTCAGCGGCAGTAAGAGAGACCCAGTACTTC. This translates into CSASAAVRETQYF.

This clonotype was found many times. The chain recombines TRBV29-1 with TRBJ2-4, with 8 bases aligning to TRBD1. This CDR3 has 16 amino acids. J gave up 6 bases and V 0 bases, and 10 bases lay outside the gene matches. Germline CDR1 is SQVTM and CDR2 is ANQGSEA. The CDR3 is CSVEEMGQVERNIQYF. CDR3 DNA: TGCAGCGTTGAAGAGATGGGACAGGTAGAGCGAAACATTCAGTACTTC.

This clonotype was observed a handful of times. CDR3 protein: CASGPGLSTDTQYF. CDR3 DNA: TGTGCTAGTGGACCGGGACTCAGCACAGATACGCAGTATTTT. This chain joins TRBV12-5 and TRBJ2-3, with D perhaps matching TRBD2 (6 bases). The CDR3 sequence is 14 residues long. The V end was cut by 6 bases, the J end by 0 bases, with 10 bases between. Germline values: CDR1 LGHNT, CDR2 FRNRAP. Based on the CDR3 plus reference TRBV12-5 and TRBJ2-3, the full variable domain is DARVTQTPRHKVTEMGQEVTMRCQPILGHNTVFWYRQTMMQGLELLAYFRNRAPLDDSGMPKDRFSAEMPDATLATLKIQPSEPRDSAVYFCASGPGLSTDTQYFGPGTRLTVL.

This clonotype was seen a few times. The chain employs TRBV6-5 and TRBJ1-1; no firm D call. Germline CDR1 and CDR2: MNHEY and SVGAGI. The CDR3 sequence is 13 residues long. V gave up 0 bases and J gave up 5 bases, with 7 bases separating them. As DNA, the CDR3 is TGTGCCAGCAGTTACTCCCTGAGGACTGAAGCTTTCTTT. This sequence encodes CASSYSLRTEAFF.

J is TRBJ1-2 and V is TRBV20-1; D is uncertain. The CDR3 is made up of 15 amino acids. Trimming cost V 0 bases and J 4 bases, with 15 bases left between them. CDR1 and CDR2 (germline): DFQATT, SNEGSKA (reference sequence). CDR3 protein: CSARDIKESGYGYTF. The CDR3 coding sequence is TGCAGTGCTAGAGATATAAAGGAATCAGGCTATGGCTACACCTTC.

This clonotype was observed a few times. A much larger clone differs from this one at a single base, so this may be a read error. This chain uses TRBV12-3 or TRBV12-4 with TRBJ2-3; TRBD1 is a possible D gene (5 bases). CDR3 length: 13 amino acids. The ends were cut back, 6 bases at V and 4 bases at J, with 11 bases in the middle. CDR3 coding DNA: TGTGCCAGCAGCAGGGATGACGCAGATACGCAGTATTTT. Amino acids: CASSRDDADTQYF.

This clonotype was picked up a small number of times. The genes are TRBV20-1 and TRBJ2-1; 8 nucleotides align to TRBD2. The CDR3 sequence is 16 residues long. V lost 0 bases, J lost 8 bases, and 12 bases stayed unmatched. In germline, CDR1 is DFQATT, CDR2 SNEGSKA (reference sequence). In nucleotides, the CDR3 is TGCAGTGCTAGAGATCCGGGACTAGAGAGTTTCGATGAGCAGTTCTTC. This translates into CSARDPGLESFDEQFF.